This T cell receptor beta chain is drawn from a study of cytomegalovirus exposure and HLA in healthy donors. General observations from the study: Most sequenced TCRs were rare (though some public TCRs occurred in many donors). V segments that were indistinguishable, TRBV6-2 and TRBV6-3 among them, were omitted from analysis.

With 5 bases removed from V and 2 bases from J, the gap between germline ends came to 12 bases. Germline CDR1 reads PRHDT; CDR2 reads FYEKMQ (reference sequence). CDR3 length: 14 residues. PCR primers comprised 60 Vbeta and 13 Jbeta primers. Assay: immunoSEQ multiplex PCR; the TCRdb copy retains only in-frame clones and omits some. The table shows 150,000 to 200,000 clones, with about four fifths occurring only once. As for the donors, each was a healthy bone marrow donor. When sampled, the donors appeared nominally healthy, though they likely had unrecorded immune exposures. As to this clone: Antigen: not known.

This chain links TRBV13 with TRBJ2-5; a weak D match, TRBD2 (5 bases). The sample was PBMCs. The receptor comes from a man between 18 and 35 years old in good health and CMV-seronegative. CDR3: CASSETRIQETQYF. The CDR3 DNA follows: TGTGCCAGCAGCGAAACTAGGATTCAAGAGACCCAGTACTTC.